This TCR beta chain was found in a study of blood T cell repertoires in COVID-19. The wider study: Spain, Italy and the United States supplied samples that represented acute and convalescent COVID-19.

Seattle-derived patients entered the study during active infection and were followed longitudinally. The V gene end was trimmed by 6 bases and the J gene end by 4 bases; junction bases not matched to a gene: 6. The CDR3 has 13 amino acids. Germline-derived CDR1 and CDR2 are SQVTM and ANQGSEA. The protocol was immunoSEQ multiplex PCR, while the TCRdb copy is restricted to in-frame clones and leaves out a portion. The sample yields roughly 570,000 clones, about 89% seen once. The sample was peripheral blood. This receptor was obtained from a woman between 50 and 59 years old with COVID-19, enrolled during active disease. The chain has TRBV29-1 and TRBJ2-1, with TRBD1 matching over 7 bases. CDR3 nucleotide sequence: TGCAGCGTCCCAGGACAGGTTTACAATGAGCAGTTCTTC. Encoded protein: CSVPGQVYNEQFF.